The present T cell receptor beta chain was sequenced within a study of shared clonotypes between healthy human individuals. Sequenced by immunoSEQ multiplex PCR; TCRdb stores in-frame clones only, minus some. The sample lists roughly 2.1 million clones, about 92% occurring once. A note on this clone: Its antigen is undetermined.

As defined, naive CD8 cells were CD45RO-negative and positively selected for CCR7, with terminally differentiated effector memory CD45RA+ cells excluded. General observations from the study: Researchers found naive subsets generally carried larger estimated richness than memory subsets.

There are 15 residues in the CDR3. Trimming shortened V by 5 bases and J by 4 bases, and 15 bases separated the two germline ends. Germline assignment: CDR1 MNHEY and CDR2 SVGAGI. The sequenced sample consisted of naive CD8+ T cells from PBMCs. This TCR came from a man aged 18 to 30 in good health. Some clones in this sample may be carry-over from other donors' samples. This chain uses TRBV6-5 with TRBJ2-1; tentatively, D is TRBD2 (6 bases). In DNA, the CDR3 is TGTGCCAGCAGTACAGTACTAGCTTCGTACAATGAGCAGTTCTTC. It specifies CASSTVLASYNEQFF.